The 9 T cell receptor beta chains below were found in one sample sequenced in a study of lymphopenia after photon versus proton radiotherapy. Only in-frame clones appear in the TCRdb table, and some are missing; sequencing was by immunoSEQ multiplex PCR. The sample holds 20,000 to 25,000 clones, about 93% seen once. This sample comprised peripheral blood, obtained from a patient treated with proton-based radiotherapy. The receptors come from a woman in her 70s with pancreatic cancer. Some clones in this sample may be carry-over from other donors' samples.

The chain is built from TRBV29-1 and TRBJ2-1; D is unresolved. This CDR3 region has 8 residues. Trimming took off 7 bases at V and 11 bases at J, with 6 bases between the two ends. Germline CDR1 is SQVTM and CDR2 is ANQGSEA. CDR3 region: CSASKQFF. DNA of the CDR3: TGCAGCGCTAGTAAGCAGTTCTTC.

The chain carries TRBV7-2 and TRBJ2-5; TRBD1 agrees at 11 bases. Gene TRBJ2-7 matches the end of the DNA better, so the J call may be wrong. CDR3 length equals 16 residues. The germline gives CDR1 SGHTA, CDR2 FQGNSA. CDR3 nucleotides: TGTGCCAGCAGCTCTTGGACAGGGGGCTTTATCGACGAGCAGTACTTC. Protein: CASSSWTGGFIDEQYF.

The V gene is TRBV4-1, the J gene TRBJ2-1; TRBD2 agrees at 15 bases. The V segment lost 3 bases and the J segment 5 bases; nucleotides outside the gene matches: 8. Per the germline V gene, CDR1 is MGHRA and CDR2 is YSYEKL. The CDR3 covers 18 residues. The CDR3 spells CASSQTGLAGGPHNEQFF. The CDR3 DNA follows: TGCGCCAGCAGCCAGACAGGACTAGCGGGAGGGCCCCACAATGAGCAGTTCTTC.

The J gene is TRBJ2-1, the V gene TRBV6-1; no definite D call. Trimming shortened V by 4 bases and J by 0 bases, and 7 bases separated the two germline ends. Germline CDR1 reads MNHNS; CDR2 reads SASEGT. The CDR3 is made up of 14 amino acids. The CDR3 here is CASSGGNSYNEQFF. In DNA, the CDR3 is TGTGCCAGCAGTGGGGGTAACTCCTACAATGAGCAGTTCTTC.

This clone was found a few times. The chain couples TRBV19 to TRBJ1-4; D unresolved. Germline-derived CDR1 and CDR2 are LNHDA and SQIVND (reference sequence). Trimming stripped 4 bases from V and 12 bases from J, with 9 bases between. The CDR3 runs 11 residues. In DNA, the CDR3 is TGTGCCAGTAGTAACGCAGCGGAACTGTTTTTT. Translating gives CASSNAAELFF.

J is TRBJ1-2 and V is TRBV6-5; no clear D. This CDR3 has 16 residues. The germline V gene encodes CDR1 MNHEY and CDR2 SVGAGI. Trimming left V 0 bases short and J 4 bases short, with 15 bases between. CDR3 in amino acids: CASSYSAEGTFYGYTF. The DNA of the CDR3 is TGTGCCAGCAGTTACTCTGCGGAGGGCACCTTCTATGGCTACACCTTC.

About this clone itself: Its ends do not fully match the called genes, so a read error is possible. The chain is built from TRBV20-1 and TRBJ2-7; 8 bases are shared with TRBD1. This CDR3 spans 11 amino acids. Germline V gene lookup returns CDR1 DFQATT and CDR2 SNEGSKA (reference sequence). The CDR3 protein is CSARRQGRNFF. DNA of the CDR3: TGCAGTGCTAGGAGACAGGGGCGGAATTTCTTC.

The chain recombines TRBV7-2 with TRBJ1-1; 9 bases agree with TRBD1. Germline V gene sequence: CDR1 SGHTA, CDR2 FQGNSA. The CDR3 loop spans 15 amino acids. With V trimmed by 1 base and J by 7 bases, 7 bases remained unmatched. The CDR3 sequence: CASSLGPDRGSEAFF. DNA for the CDR3: TGTGCCAGCAGCTTAGGACCAGACAGGGGGAGTGAAGCTTTCTTT.

This chain joins TRBV9 and TRBJ1-1, with no clear D. Looked up from germline, CDR1 is SGDLS and CDR2 is YYNGEE. This CDR3 is built from 17 residues. V was clipped by 2 bases and J by 1 base, with 18 bases between them. In DNA, the CDR3 is TGTGCCAGCAGCGTCTATCCCGTATCGGGATCGAACACTGAAGCTTTCTTT. Translation: CASSVYPVSGSNTEAFF. Full variable domain (remainder filled in from reference TRBV9 and TRBJ1-1): DSGVTQTPKHLITATGQRVTLRCSPRSGDLSVYWYQQSLDQGLQFLIQYYNGEERAKGNILERFSAQQFPDLHSELNLSSLELGDSALYFCASSVYPVSGSNTEAFFGQGTRLTVV.